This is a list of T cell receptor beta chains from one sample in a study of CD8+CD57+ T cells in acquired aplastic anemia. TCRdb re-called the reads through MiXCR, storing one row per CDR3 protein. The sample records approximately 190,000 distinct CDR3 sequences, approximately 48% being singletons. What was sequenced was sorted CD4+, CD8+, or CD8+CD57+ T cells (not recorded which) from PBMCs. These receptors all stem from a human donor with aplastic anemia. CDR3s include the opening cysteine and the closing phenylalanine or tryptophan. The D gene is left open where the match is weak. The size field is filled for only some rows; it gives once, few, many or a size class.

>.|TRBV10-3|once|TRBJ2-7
CASSIGLHYEQYF
TGTGCCAGCAGCATCGGGCTCCACTACGAGCAGTACTTC
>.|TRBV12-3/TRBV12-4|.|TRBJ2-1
CASSLASTGLQQFF
TGTGCCAGCAGTTTAGCAAGCACGGGACTCCAGCAGTTCTTC
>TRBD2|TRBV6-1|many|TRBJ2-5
CASRTGTSGGETQYF
TGTGCCAGCAGAACCGGGACTAGCGGAGGAGAGACCCAGTACTTC
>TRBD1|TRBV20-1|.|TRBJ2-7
CSAPTGTGGYEQYF
TGCAGTGCTCCGACCGGGACAGGGGGATACGAGCAGTACTTC
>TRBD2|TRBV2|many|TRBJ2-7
CASSGGTSAYEQYF
TGTGCCAGCAGTGGCGGGACTAGCGCCTACGAGCAGTACTTC
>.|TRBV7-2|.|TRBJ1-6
CASSSSGLYNSPLHF
TGTGCCAGCAGCTCGTCGGGGCTTTATAATTCACCCCTCCACTTT
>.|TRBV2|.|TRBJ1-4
CASRGVADTEKLFF
TGTGCCAGCAGGGGAGTAGCCGACACTGAAAAACTGTTTTTT
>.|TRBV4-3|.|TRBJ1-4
CASSQRGGFNEKLFF
TGCGCCAGCAGCCAACGAGGGGGATTCAATGAAAAACTGTTTTTT
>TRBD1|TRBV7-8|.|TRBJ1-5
CASSPETGGNQPQHF
TGTGCCAGCAGCCCAGAAACAGGGGGGAATCAGCCCCAGCATTTT
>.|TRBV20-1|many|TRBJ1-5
CSARAHSGGSNQPQHF
TGCAGTGCTAGAGCCCACTCGGGGGGAAGCAATCAGCCCCAGCATTTT
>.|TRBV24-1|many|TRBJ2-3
CATSEVLYTDTQYF
TGTGCCACCAGTGAAGTCTTATACACAGATACGCAGTATTTT
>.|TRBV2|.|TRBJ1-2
CASSEVGYTF
TGTGCCAGCAGTGAAGTGGGCTACACCTTC
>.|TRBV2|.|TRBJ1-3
CASSEESLFGNTIYF
TGTGCCAGCAGTGAAGAAAGCCTCTTCGGAAACACCATATATTTT
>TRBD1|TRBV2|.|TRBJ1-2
CASRTGANYGYTF
TGTGCCAGCAGGACAGGGGCGAACTATGGCTACACCTTC
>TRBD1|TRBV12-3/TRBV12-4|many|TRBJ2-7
CASSLRQGAGEQYF
TGTGCCAGCAGTTTAAGGCAGGGGGCTGGAGAGCAGTACTTC
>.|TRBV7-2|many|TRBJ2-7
CASSSEPILYEQYF
TGTGCCAGCAGCTCGGAACCCATACTCTACGAGCAGTACTTC
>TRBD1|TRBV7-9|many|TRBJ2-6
CASSPRDSSGANVLTF
TGTGCCAGCAGCCCCAGGGACAGCTCTGGGGCCAACGTCCTGACTTTC
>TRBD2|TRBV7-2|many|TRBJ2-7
CASSPRTSGTLEQYF
TGTGCCAGCAGTCCAAGGACTAGCGGGACTCTCGAGCAGTACTTC
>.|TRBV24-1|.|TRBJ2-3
CATSDPGRRDTQYF
TGTGCCACCAGTGACCCCGGACGAAGAGATACGCAGTATTTT
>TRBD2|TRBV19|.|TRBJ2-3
CASSPPGGDTQYF
TGTGCCAGCAGCCCCCCGGGGGGAGATACGCAGTATTTT
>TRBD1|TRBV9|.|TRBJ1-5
CASSRDRADQPQHF
TGTGCCAGCAGCCGGGACAGGGCGGATCAGCCCCAGCATTTT
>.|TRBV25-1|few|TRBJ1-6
CASSEITGRALHF
TGTGCCAGCAGTGAAATAACTGGACGGGCCCTCCACTTT
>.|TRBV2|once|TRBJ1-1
CASSEARGLPNTEAFF
TGTGCCAGCAGTGAAGCGAGGGGACTTCCGAACACTGAAGCTTTCTTT
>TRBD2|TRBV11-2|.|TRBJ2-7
CASSLDLPGGSYRYEQYF
TGTGCCAGCAGCTTAGATCTCCCGGGAGGGTCTTATCGGTACGAGCAGTACTTC
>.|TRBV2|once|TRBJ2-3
CASRFRQSTDTQYF
TGTGCCAGCCGTTTCAGACAAAGCACAGATACGCAGTATTTT
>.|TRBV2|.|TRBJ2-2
CASRVGGTVPRELFF
TGTGCCAGCAGGGTAGGGGGGACCGTCCCAAGGGAGCTGTTTTTT
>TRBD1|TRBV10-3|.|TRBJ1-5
CAIRETGGAGQPQHF
TGTGCCATTCGGGAGACAGGGGGCGCCGGGCAGCCCCAGCATTTT
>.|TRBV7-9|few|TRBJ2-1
CASSSGLPEQFF
TGTGCCAGCAGCTCCGGACTACCGGAGCAGTTCTTC
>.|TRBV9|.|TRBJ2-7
CASSVEGRQGADEQYF
TGTGCCAGCAGCGTAGAGGGGAGGCAGGGAGCGGACGAGCAGTACTTC
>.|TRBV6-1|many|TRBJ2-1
CASSALSVTLGDNEQFF
TGTGCCAGCAGTGCACTTAGCGTCACCCTAGGAGACAATGAGCAGTTCTTC
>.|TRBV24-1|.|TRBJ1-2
CATSLSLYGYTF
TGTGCCACCAGTCTCTCACTTTATGGCTACACCTTC
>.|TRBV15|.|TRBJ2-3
CATSRGASSDTQYF
TGTGCCACCAGCAGAGGAGCTAGCTCCGATACGCAGTATTTT
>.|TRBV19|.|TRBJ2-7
CASSTPGSQTYEQYF
TGTGCCAGTTCCACCCCGGGATCCCAAACCTACGAGCAGTACTTC
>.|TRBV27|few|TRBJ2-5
CASSHKAPVGAYREETQYF
TGTGCCAGCAGTCACAAAGCCCCCGTCGGGGCTTACAGAGAAGAGACCCAGTACTTC
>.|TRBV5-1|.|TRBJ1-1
CASSYIPESTAYRDTEAFF
TGCGCCAGCAGCTACATCCCCGAGAGTACAGCCTACCGGGACACTGAAGCTTTCTTT
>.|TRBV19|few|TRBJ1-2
CASSIDGNNYGYTF
TGTGCCAGTAGTATAGACGGCAACAACTATGGCTACACCTTC
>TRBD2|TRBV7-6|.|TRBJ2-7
CASSLAAGRGSSYEQYF
TGTGCCAGCAGCTTAGCGGCCGGGCGGGGGAGCTCCTACGAGCAGTACTTC
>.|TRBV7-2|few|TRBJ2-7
CASSLGYGEQYF
TGTGCCAGCAGCTTAGGGTATGGCGAGCAGTACTTC
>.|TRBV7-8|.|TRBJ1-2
CASSLGARYTF
TGTGCCAGCAGCTTAGGGGCCCGATACACCTTC
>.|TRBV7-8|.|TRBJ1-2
CASSEDGNCGYTF
TGTGCCAGCAGTGAGGACGGTAACTGTGGCTACACCTTC